What follows are 10 T cell receptor beta chains derived from one specimen sequenced in a study of cytomegalovirus exposure and HLA in healthy donors. 60 Vbeta and 13 Jbeta primers were used in PCR. Profiled with immunoSEQ multiplex PCR; TCRdb holds only in-frame clones, not every one. The sample lists some 200,000 clones, just over 75% seen once, with less than 3% in the top ten. Sequencing was performed on PBMCs. Source of these receptors: an older woman in good health and CMV-seropositive.

The CDR3 loop reads CASSPVGGGSTDTQYF. The CDR3 DNA sequence: TGTGCCAGCAGCCCCGTTGGGGGGGGCAGCACAGATACGCAGTATTTT. The chain has TRBV9 and TRBJ2-3; weak D call: TRBD2 (7 bases). Germline CDR1 SGDLS, CDR2 YYNGEE. The V end lost 4 bases, the J end lost 0 bases, and 15 bases lay between the germline ends. The CDR3 runs 16 residues.

V usage is TRBV19 and J usage is TRBJ2-7; 7 nucleotides line up with TRBD1. From germline, CDR1 is LNHDA and CDR2 SQIVND (reference sequence). The V segment lost 8 bases and the J segment 5 bases; nucleotides outside the gene matches: 3. This CDR3 region has 11 residues. The CDR3 reads CASAQGNEQYF. The CDR3 nucleotides are TGTGCCAGTGCACAGGGGAACGAGCAGTACTTC.

The chain joins TRBV18 to TRBJ1-2, with 12 bases matching TRBD1. J gave up 4 bases and V 2 bases, and 2 bases lay outside the gene matches. The V gene's germline CDR1 is KGHSH and CDR2 LQKENI. The CDR3 has 15 amino acids. The CDR3 DNA follows: TGTGCCAGCTCACCAAGGGGACAGGGGGCCTATGGCTACACCTTC. Protein sequence: CASSPRGQGAYGYTF. Full variable domain (remainder filled in from reference TRBV18 and TRBJ1-2): NAGVMQNPRHLVRRRGQEARLRCSPMKGHSHVYWYRQLPEEGLKFMVYLQKENIIDESGMPKERFSAEFPKEGPSILRIQQVVRGDSAAYFCASSPRGQGAYGYTFGSGTRLTVV.

The chain carries TRBV2 and TRBJ1-1; D ambiguous. The CDR3 sequence is 13 residues long. Germline V gene lookup returns CDR1 SNHLY and CDR2 FYNNEI. Trimming took 4 bases from V and 1 from J, leaving 7 bases between them. CDR3 sequence reads: CASSARSNTEAFF. CDR3 in DNA: TGTGCCAGCAGTGCCAGATCGAACACTGAAGCTTTCTTT.

The chain combines TRBV4-2 with TRBJ2-2; TRBD2 matches at 8 bases. CDR1 is LGHNA, CDR2 YNFKEQ, per germline. The CDR3 loop spans 18 amino acids. V was clipped by 6 bases and J by 5 bases; unmatched bases: 17. In DNA form, the CDR3 reads TGTGCCAGCAGTCTACTTATGGTCAGCGGGAGTCTAACCGGGGAGCTGTTTTTT. Translated: CASSLLMVSGSLTGELFF.

DNA for the CDR3: TGCGCCAGCAGCCGGGAACCAGGGGGCACCTACGAGCAGTACTTC. This encodes CASSREPGGTYEQYF. The rearrangement links TRBV4-1 to TRBJ2-7; 8 nucleotides line up with TRBD1. Unmatched junction bases numbered 7, after V lost 4 bases and J lost 2 bases. CDR1 MGHRA and CDR2 YSYEKL come from the germline V gene. CDR3 length: 15 residues.

This clone was seen only a few times. The V and J genes are TRBV7-9 and TRBJ2-3, with 8 bases identical to TRBD2. The CDR3 totals 14 residues. J lost 4 bases, V lost 7 bases, and 7 bases had no gene match. Germline CDR1 SEHNR, CDR2 FQNEAQ (reference sequence). CDR3 sequence (DNA): TGTGCCAGCATATGGCGGGGGGTCCCAGATACGCAGTATTTT. It yields the protein CASIWRGVPDTQYF.

The V gene is TRBV6-1, the J gene TRBJ1-2; D is undetermined. Per germline, CDR1 MNHNS and CDR2 SASEGT. The CDR3 consists of 12 residues. The V end lost 5 bases, the J end lost 4 bases, and 8 bases lay between the germline ends. The CDR3 region is CASSSWPYGYTF. CDR3 DNA sequence: TGTGCCAGCAGTAGTTGGCCCTATGGCTACACCTTC.

The chain carries TRBV5-4 and TRBJ1-1, with 10 bases lining up with TRBD1. The trim removed 4 bases at V and 5 bases at J, leaving 5 bases unmatched. The CDR3 has 14 amino acids. In germline, CDR1 is SGHNT, CDR2 YYREEE (reference sequence). This CDR3 is CASSIGQGVTEAFF. CDR3 in DNA: TGTGCCAGCAGCATCGGACAGGGGGTAACTGAAGCTTTCTTT.

The rearrangement joins TRBV27 to TRBJ2-6; 8 nucleotides match TRBD2. J was trimmed by 1 base and V by 6 bases; bases with no gene match: 17. CDR1 is MNHEY and CDR2 is SMNVEV in the germline V gene (reference sequence). The CDR3 is made up of 20 amino acids. This chain's CDR3 is CASSQGLAFFRYSGANVLTF. The CDR3 DNA reads TGTGCCAGCAGCCAAGGACTAGCTTTCTTCCGATATTCTGGGGCCAACGTCCTGACTTTC.